This is a list of T cell receptor beta chains from one sample in a study of beta chain features in type 1 diabetes. The assay was immunoSEQ multiplex PCR, and TCRdb's table has in-frame clones only and misses some. This table holds nearly 700,000 clones, about an eighth found once. The specimen was naive CD4+ T cells from blood. Source of these receptors: a man aged 18-30 years with type 1 diabetes. Each CDR3 is given with its conserved first and last residue. D genes are given only for firm matches. Some rows have no size entry. The others give once, few or many, or a class for an expanded clone.

j_gene,abundance,v_gene,d_gene,CDR3aa,CDR3nt
TRBJ2-5,NA,TRBV7-9,TRBD2,CASSSGTSGGSMGTQYF,TGTGCCAGCAGCTCCGGGACTAGCGGGGGTTCAATGGGGACCCAGTACTTC
TRBJ1-1,NA,TRBV30,TRBD1,CAWSVRDRTNTEAFF,TGTGCCTGGAGTGTACGGGACAGAACGAACACTGAAGCTTTCTTT
TRBJ2-7,NA,TRBV7-2,TRBD1,CASSTQGASEQYF,TGTGCCAGCAGCACACAGGGGGCGAGCGAGCAGTACTTC
TRBJ2-3,NA,TRBV30,TRBD1,CAWSIPSPRTGAYF,TGTGCCTGGAGTATCCCATCACCCCGGACAGGGGCGTATTTT
TRBJ2-7,few,TRBV15,TRBD1,CATSRPDRDEQYF,TGTGCCACCAGCAGACCGGACAGGGACGAGCAGTACTTC
TRBJ1-4,few,TRBV30,NA,CAWSSANEKLFF,TGTGCCTGGAGTAGCGCTAATGAAAAACTGTTTTTT
TRBJ2-6,NA,TRBV18,TRBD1,CASSRGQGAGANVLTF,TGTGCCAGCTCACGAGGACAGGGGGCTGGGGCCAACGTCCTGACTTTC
TRBJ2-2,NA,TRBV9,TRBD2,CASSVASGNTGELFF,TGTGCCAGCAGCGTAGCTAGCGGGAACACCGGGGAGCTGTTTTTT
TRBJ1-3,few,TRBV9,NA,CASSVSSGNTIYF,TGTGCCAGCAGCGTCTCCTCTGGAAACACCATATATTTT
TRBJ1-6,NA,TRBV7-2,NA,CASSLEGPLHF,TGTGCCAGCAGCTTAGAAGGGCCCCTCCACTTT
TRBJ2-2,NA,TRBV15,NA,CATSRDLGGTGELFF,TGTGCCACCAGCAGAGATTTAGGGGGAACCGGGGAGCTGTTTTTT